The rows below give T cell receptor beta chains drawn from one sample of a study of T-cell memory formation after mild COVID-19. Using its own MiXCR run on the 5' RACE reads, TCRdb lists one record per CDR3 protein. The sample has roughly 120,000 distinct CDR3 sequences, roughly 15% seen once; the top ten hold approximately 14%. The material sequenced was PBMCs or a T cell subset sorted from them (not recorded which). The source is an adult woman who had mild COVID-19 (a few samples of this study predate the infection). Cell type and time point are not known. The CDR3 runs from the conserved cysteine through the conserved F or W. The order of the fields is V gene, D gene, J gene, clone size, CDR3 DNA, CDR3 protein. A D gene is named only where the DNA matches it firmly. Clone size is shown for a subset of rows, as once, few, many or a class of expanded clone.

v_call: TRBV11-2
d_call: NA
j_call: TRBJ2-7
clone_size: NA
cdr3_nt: TGTGCCAGCAGCTTAGATCCAGCAACCTACGAGCAGTACTTC
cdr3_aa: CASSLDPATYEQYF

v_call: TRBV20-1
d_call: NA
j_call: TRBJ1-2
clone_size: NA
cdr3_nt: TGCAGTGCTCAAGGGGGGCGTGGCTACACCTTC
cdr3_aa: CSAQGGRGYTF

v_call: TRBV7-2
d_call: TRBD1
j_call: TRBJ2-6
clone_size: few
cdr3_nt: TGTGCCAGCAGCTTACTAGGGACAGCCAACTCTGGGGCCAACGTCCTGACTTTC
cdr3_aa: CASSLLGTANSGANVLTF

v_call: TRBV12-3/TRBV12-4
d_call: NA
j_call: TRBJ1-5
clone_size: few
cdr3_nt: TGTGCCAGCAGCGATTTAACCGGGCGTAGCAATCAGCCCCAGCATTTT
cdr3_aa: CASSDLTGRSNQPQHF

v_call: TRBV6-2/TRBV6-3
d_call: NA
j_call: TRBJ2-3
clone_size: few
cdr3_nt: TGTGCCAGTTCGCTGGTAGGGTCGGATACGCAGTATTTT
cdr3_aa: CASSLVGSDTQYF

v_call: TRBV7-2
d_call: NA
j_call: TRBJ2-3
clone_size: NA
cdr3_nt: TGTGCCAGCAGCTTAGCGGGACGGACTATAACAGATACGCAGTATTTT
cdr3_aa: CASSLAGRTITDTQYF

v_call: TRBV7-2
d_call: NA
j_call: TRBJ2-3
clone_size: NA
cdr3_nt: TGTGCCAGCAGCTTATTTCTGGGTTCGGCAGATACGCAGTATTTT
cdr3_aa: CASSLFLGSADTQYF

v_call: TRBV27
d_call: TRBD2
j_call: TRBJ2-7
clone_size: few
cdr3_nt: TGTGCCAGCAGGCGGGGACTAGCGGCCTCCTACGAGCAGTACTTC
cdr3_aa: CASRRGLAASYEQYF

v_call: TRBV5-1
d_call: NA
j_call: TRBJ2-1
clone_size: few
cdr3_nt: TGCGCCAGCAGCTTAGAGGGGAATGAGCAGTTCTTC
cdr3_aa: CASSLEGNEQFF

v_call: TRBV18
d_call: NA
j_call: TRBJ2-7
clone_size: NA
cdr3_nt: TGTGCCAGCTCACTGGCGGAGGGCGGGCAGTACTTC
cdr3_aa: CASSLAEGGQYF

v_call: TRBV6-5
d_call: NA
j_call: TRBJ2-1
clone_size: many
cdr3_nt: TGTGCCAGCAGTTTTAGCGGATACAATGAGCAGTTCTTC
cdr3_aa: CASSFSGYNEQFF

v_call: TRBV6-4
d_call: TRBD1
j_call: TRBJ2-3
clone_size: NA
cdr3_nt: TGTGCCAGCAGTGCCGCCGGGACAGGGTCCACAGATACGCAGTATTTT
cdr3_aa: CASSAAGTGSTDTQYF

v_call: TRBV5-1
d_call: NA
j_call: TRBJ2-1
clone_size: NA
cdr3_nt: TGCGCCAGCAGCTTGAGTCCTTTAGCGGTCCAGAATGAGCAGTTCTTC
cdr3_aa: CASSLSPLAVQNEQFF

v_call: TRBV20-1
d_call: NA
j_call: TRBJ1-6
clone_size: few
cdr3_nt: TGCAGTGCCGATAGAGGATATGATTCACCCCTCCACTTT
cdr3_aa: CSADRGYDSPLHF

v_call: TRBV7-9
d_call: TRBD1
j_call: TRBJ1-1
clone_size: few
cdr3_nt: TGTGCCAGCAGCACCCCCAGGGGGCGGACTGAAGCTTTCTTT
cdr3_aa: CASSTPRGRTEAFF

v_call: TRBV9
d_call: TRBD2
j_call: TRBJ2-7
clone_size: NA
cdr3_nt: TGTGCCAGCAGCGCACTAGCGGGACCCTCCTACGAGCAGTACTTC
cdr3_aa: CASSALAGPSYEQYF

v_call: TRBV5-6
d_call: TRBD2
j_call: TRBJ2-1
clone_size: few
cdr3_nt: TGTGCCAGCAGCTACTCGGGACTAGCTACAGGTGAGCAGTTCTTC
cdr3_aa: CASSYSGLATGEQFF

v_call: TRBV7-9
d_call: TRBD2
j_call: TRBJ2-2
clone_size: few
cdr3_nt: TGTGCCAGCAGGCATACTAGCGGGAGTCTCAGTAATAACACCGGGGAGCTGTTTTTT
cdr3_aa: CASRHTSGSLSNNTGELFF

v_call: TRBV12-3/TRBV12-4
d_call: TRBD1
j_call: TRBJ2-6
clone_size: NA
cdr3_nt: TGTGCCAGCAGCCCCTTGAGGGACAGCTCTGGGGCCAACGTCCTGACTTTC
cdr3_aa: CASSPLRDSSGANVLTF

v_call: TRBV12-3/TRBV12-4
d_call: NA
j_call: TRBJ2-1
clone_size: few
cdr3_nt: TGTGCCAGCACCCCCCGGCGGCTTCACAATGAGCAGTTCTTC
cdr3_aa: CASTPRRLHNEQFF

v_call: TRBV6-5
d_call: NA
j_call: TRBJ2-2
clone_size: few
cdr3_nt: TGTGCCAGCAGTTTCACGGCCGCGAACACCGGGGAGCTGTTTTTT
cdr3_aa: CASSFTAANTGELFF

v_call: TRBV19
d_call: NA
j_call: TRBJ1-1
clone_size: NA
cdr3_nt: TGTGCCAGTAGCTCGATAGGGGTCACTGAAGCTTTCTTT
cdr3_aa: CASSSIGVTEAFF

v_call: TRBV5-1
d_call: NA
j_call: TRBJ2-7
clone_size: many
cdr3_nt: TGCGCCAGCAGCTCCGCCGGGCCCGAGCAGTACTTC
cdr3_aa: CASSSAGPEQYF

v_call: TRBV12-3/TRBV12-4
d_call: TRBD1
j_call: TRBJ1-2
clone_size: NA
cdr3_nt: TGTGCCAGCAGAATGGGAGACAGGGGTCCCCTCTACTATGGCTACACCTTC
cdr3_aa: CASRMGDRGPLYYGYTF

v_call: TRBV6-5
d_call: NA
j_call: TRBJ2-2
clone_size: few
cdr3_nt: TGTGCCAGCAGGGGCAGCTTCACCGGGGAGCTGTTTTTT
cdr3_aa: CASRGSFTGELFF

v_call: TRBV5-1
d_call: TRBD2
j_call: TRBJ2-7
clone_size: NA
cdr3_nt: TGCGCCAGCAGCTTTGCGGCTAGCGGGAGCTACGAGCAGTACTTC
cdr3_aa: CASSFAASGSYEQYF

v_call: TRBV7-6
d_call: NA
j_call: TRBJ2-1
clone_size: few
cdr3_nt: TGTGCCAGCAGCGCCGGACAGAGCTCCTACAATGAGCAGTTCTTC
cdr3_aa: CASSAGQSSYNEQFF

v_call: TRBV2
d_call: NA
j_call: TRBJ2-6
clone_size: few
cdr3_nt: TGTGCCAGCAGTGAGGGGGGACACTCTGGGGCCAACGTCCTGACTTTC
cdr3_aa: CASSEGGHSGANVLTF

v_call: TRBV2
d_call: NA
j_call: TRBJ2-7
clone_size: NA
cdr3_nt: TGTGCCAGCAGCGCGGTGGTGGAAAGCTCCTACGAGCAGTACTTC
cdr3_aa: CASSAVVESSYEQYF

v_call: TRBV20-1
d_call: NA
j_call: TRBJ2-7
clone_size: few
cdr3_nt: TGCAGTGCTGGGACCGGTCGGAACTCCTACGAGCAGTACTTC
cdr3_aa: CSAGTGRNSYEQYF

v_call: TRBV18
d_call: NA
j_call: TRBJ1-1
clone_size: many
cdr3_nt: TGTGCCAGCTCGGCCGGGGGGGACACTGAAGCTTTCTTT
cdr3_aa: CASSAGGDTEAFF

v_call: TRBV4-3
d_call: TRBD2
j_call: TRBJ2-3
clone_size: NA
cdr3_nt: TGCGCCAGCAGACAGGGACTAGCGGGGGAGAGCACAGATACGCAGTATTTT
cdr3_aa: CASRQGLAGESTDTQYF

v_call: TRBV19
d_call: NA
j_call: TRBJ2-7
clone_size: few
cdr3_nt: TGTGCCAGTACCCCGGGACCCCTTCTGGAGCAGTACTTC
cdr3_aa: CASTPGPLLEQYF

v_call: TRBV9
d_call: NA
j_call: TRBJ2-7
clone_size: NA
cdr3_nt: TGTGCCAGCAGCGTAGGTGACTTCCCCTACGAGCAGTACTTC
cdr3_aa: CASSVGDFPYEQYF

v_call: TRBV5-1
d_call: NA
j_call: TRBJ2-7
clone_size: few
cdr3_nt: TGCGCCAGCACCCCGAGAAGCGCAGGAGGCTACGAGCAGTACTTC
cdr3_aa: CASTPRSAGGYEQYF

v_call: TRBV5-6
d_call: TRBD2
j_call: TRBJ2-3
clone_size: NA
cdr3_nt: TGTGCCAGCAGCTTCCCAGCGGGACCCACAGATACGCAGTATTTT
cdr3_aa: CASSFPAGPTDTQYF

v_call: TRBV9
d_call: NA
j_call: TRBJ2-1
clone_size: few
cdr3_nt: TGTGCCAGCAGCGCAGCTAGGCAGGGGACCTACAATGAGCAGTTCTTC
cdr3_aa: CASSAARQGTYNEQFF

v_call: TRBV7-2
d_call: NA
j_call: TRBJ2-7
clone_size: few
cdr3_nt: TGTGCCATTCTGGGGGGACCCTACGAGCAGTACTTC
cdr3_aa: CAILGGPYEQYF

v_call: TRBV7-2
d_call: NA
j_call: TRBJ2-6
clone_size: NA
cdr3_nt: TGTGCCAGCAGCTTAAGGGGTACCAACGTCCTGACTTTC
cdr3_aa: CASSLRGTNVLTF

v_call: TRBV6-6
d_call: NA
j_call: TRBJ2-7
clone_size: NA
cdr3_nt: TGTGCCAGCAGTTACGAACAATGGGGGGCGCTCGGCGAGCAGTACTTC
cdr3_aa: CASSYEQWGALGEQYF

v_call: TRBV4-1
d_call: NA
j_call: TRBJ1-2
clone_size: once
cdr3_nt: TGCGCCAGCAGCCAAGATGGGGAAGGGGTATATGGCTACACCTTC
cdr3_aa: CASSQDGEGVYGYTF

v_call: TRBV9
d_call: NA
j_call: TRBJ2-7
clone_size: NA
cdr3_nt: TGTGCCAGCAGCCCACAGGGGCCGGGAGCCGGCTACGAGCAGTACTTC
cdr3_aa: CASSPQGPGAGYEQYF